Detailed here is one T cell receptor (beta chain). Extracted RNA was reverse transcribed into cDNA, the sequencing template. The table came from immunoSEQ multiplex PCR; TCRdb's copy has only in-frame clones and leaves some out. Of 70,000 to 95,000 clones listed, just over 50% were seen once; the top ten hold approximately 5.7%. The researchers isolated CD4+ and CD8+ T cells from PBMCs by sorting. Per the germline V gene, CDR1 is MNHEY and CDR2 is SMNVEV (reference sequence). Trimming shortened V by 3 bases and J by 7 bases, and 7 bases separated the two germline ends. The CDR3 is 11 amino acids. The sample comes from a study of CD8+ T cells in alopecia areata.

The source of this sequence is a human donor with alopecia areata. The chain is built from TRBV27 and TRBJ2-7; a possible D gene is TRBD2 (5 bases). The sample was NKG2D-high CD8+ T cells sorted from blood. Written as DNA, the CDR3 is TGTGCCAGCAGTTTGAGCGGTGAGCAGTACTTC. It codes for CASSLSGEQYF.